The 30 T cell receptor beta chains below were found in one sample sequenced in a study of blood T cells in healthy people across ages. The second PCR ran about 6 to 11 cycles with a sample-barcoded 5' primer and J-beta primers. TCRdb redid the calling of the 5' RACE reads with MiXCR, one entry per CDR3 protein. The profile shows about 800,000 distinct CDR3 sequences, roughly 25% of them singletons. A further study also used this sample, focusing on T cells of mothers and their children.

Sequenced sample: blood. These receptors were taken from a boy aged 5-17 years in good health.

The chain is built from TRBV6-6 and TRBJ1-5; 8 bases are a match to TRBD1. Per the germline V gene, CDR1 is MNHNY and CDR2 is SVGAGI (reference sequence). J gave up 7 bases and V 10 bases, and 12 bases lay outside the gene matches. The CDR3 extends over 14 amino acids. CDR3 sequence (DNA): TGTGCCAACACCGGACAGGGAGGGCGGCAGCCCCAGCATTTT. Residues: CANTGQGGRQPQHF.

This clonotype has at least ten counts. This chain links TRBV5-4 with TRBJ1-5; 8 nucleotides agree with TRBD1. Germline values: CDR1 SGHNT, CDR2 YYREEE (reference sequence). The J segment lost 2 bases and the V segment lost 4 bases, leaving 2 bases of the junction unmatched. CDR3 length: 14 residues. CDR3 DNA sequence: TGTGCCAGCAGCCCGGACAGGGGCAATCAGCCCCAGCATTTT. It translates to CASSPDRGNQPQHF.

This clonotype has only a few counts. The junction shows a germline mismatch at one end, possibly a read error. The chain recombines TRBV7-3 with TRBJ2-2; D is unclear. This CDR3 has 13 amino acids. The germline V gene has CDR1 SGHTA and CDR2 FQGTGA. The CDR3 protein is CAGSLNEAGELFF. The CDR3 region has the DNA TGTGCCGGCAGCTTAAATGAGGCCGGGGAGCTGTTTTTT.

This clonotype was observed a handful of times. The chain combines TRBV7-2 with TRBJ2-7; no reliable D call. The CDR3 has 14 amino acids. Germline loops: CDR1 SGHTA, CDR2 FQGNSA. Trimming removed 5 bases at V and 2 bases at J, with 13 bases between. The chain's CDR3 is CASSPEGLAYEQYF. The CDR3 DNA follows: TGTGCCAGCAGCCCAGAAGGGCTAGCCTACGAGCAGTACTTC.

This clonotype was seen only a few times. The gene calls are TRBV7-2 and TRBJ1-6; 7 nucleotides line up with TRBD1. CDR3 length: 18 residues. Germline CDR1 and CDR2: SGHTA and FQGNSA. The V segment lost 1 base and the J segment 8 bases; nucleotides outside the gene matches: 14. CDR3 loop: CASSLGFTRGGDDSPLHF. The CDR3 nucleotides are TGTGCCAGCAGCTTAGGCTTCACCAGGGGGGGTGACGATTCACCCCTCCACTTT.

In its sample, this clonotype was seen a few times. The chain employs TRBV12-3 or TRBV12-4 and TRBJ2-4; TRBD1 is a possible D gene (6 bases). V lost 5 bases, J lost 0 bases, and 20 bases lay in between. The CDR3 covers 18 residues. CDR3 nucleotides: TGTGCCAGCAGTCCCGGACAGAGGACACTTTTAGCCAAAAACATTCAGTACTTC. This encodes CASSPGQRTLLAKNIQYF.

The chain joins TRBV18 to TRBJ1-3, with unresolved D. The CDR3 contains 14 residues. Trimming took off 3 bases at V and 3 bases at J, with 9 bases between the two ends. Germline loops: CDR1 KGHSH, CDR2 LQKENI. CDR3 region: CASSPRTDGNTIYF. The CDR3, as DNA: TGTGCCAGCTCACCCCGGACGGATGGAAACACCATATATTTT.

This clonotype was counted ten times or more. The chain uses TRBV7-9 and TRBJ1-4; TRBD1 matches 9 bases. Unmatched junction bases numbered 12, after V lost 4 bases and J lost 3 bases. Germline loops: CDR1 SEHNR, CDR2 FQNEAQ (reference sequence). This CDR3 spans 18 amino acids. The CDR3 DNA reads TGTGCCAGCAGCTCGGACAGGGGCGTTCAAGGTGCTAATGAAAAACTGTTTTTT. Its protein product is CASSSDRGVQGANEKLFF. The full variable domain, rest sourced from reference TRBV7-9 and TRBJ1-4, is DTGVSQNPRHKITKRGQNVTFRCDPISEHNRLYWYRQTLGQGPEFLTYFQNEAQLEKSRLLSDRFSAERPKGSFSTLEIQRTEQGDSAMYLCASSSDRGVQGANEKLFFGSGTQLSVL.

This clonotype was recorded a few times. The CDR3 reads CASSPGGSNYEQYF. The CDR3 bases are TGTGCCAGCTCACCAGGAGGGAGTAACTACGAGCAGTACTTC. The chain uses TRBV18 and TRBJ2-7, with D possibly TRBD2 on 6 matching bases. This CDR3 has 14 residues. Germline V gene data show CDR1 as KGHSH and CDR2 as LQKENI. V lost 2 bases, J lost 3 bases, and 11 bases lay in between.

The V gene is TRBV21-1, the J gene TRBJ2-5; TRBD1 is the table's D call and was not checked against the DNA. TRBV21-1 is a recognized pseudogene. The CDR3 consists of 18 residues. As DNA, the CDR3 is TGTGCCAGCAGCAAAGTGCCGGAATGGGGCGAGAACCAAGAGACCCAGTACTTC. Translated, it gives CASSKVPEWGENQETQYF.

The sample holds one count of this clonotype. This chain's CDR3 is CSVGTHMNTEAFF. The DNA of the CDR3 is TGCAGCGTAGGGACCCATATGAACACTGAAGCTTTCTTT. The chain uses TRBV29-1 and TRBJ1-1, with a tentative D call TRBD1 (5 bases). V was pared by 6 bases and J by 0 bases, with 11 bases between. CDR1 and CDR2 (germline): SQVTM, ANQGSEA. The CDR3 runs 13 residues.

In this sample, this clonotype turned up a few times. The rearrangement uses TRBV7-9 and TRBJ2-1, with D perhaps matching TRBD2 (5 bases). The CDR3 loop spans 15 amino acids. Germline V CDR1 and CDR2: SEHNR, FQNEAQ (reference sequence). The ends were cut back, 1 base at V and 8 bases at J, with 15 bases in the middle. CDR3 nucleotide sequence: TGTGCCAGCAGCTTAGTGGGAGCCTTTGCGGATGAGCAGTTCTTC. Translation: CASSLVGAFADEQFF.

This clonotype turned up a few times. The V call is TRBV15, the J call TRBJ2-7; 8 bases match TRBD1. The CDR3 is 14 residues long. V shed 2 bases, J shed 3 bases, and the junction held 3 bases outside the gene matches. Looked up from germline, CDR1 is LNHNV and CDR2 is YYDKDF (reference sequence). CDR3 nucleotides: TGTGCCACCAGCAGAACAGGGGGTGTCTACGAGCAGTACTTC. Translating it yields CATSRTGGVYEQYF. Complete variable domain (other parts from reference TRBV15 and TRBJ2-7): DAMVIQNPRYQVTQFGKPVTLSCSQTLNHNVMYWYQQKSSQAPKLLFHYYDKDFNNEADTPDNFQSRRPNTSFCFLDIRSPGLGDTAMYLCATSRTGGVYEQYFGPGTRLTVT.

This clonotype was observed many times. The chain is built from TRBV20-1 and TRBJ2-3; D unresolved. Germline CDR1 and CDR2: DFQATT and SNEGSKA (reference sequence). This CDR3 is built from 11 residues. With 6 bases removed from V and 3 bases from J, the gap between germline ends came to 7 bases. The CDR3 here is CSAHRTDTQYF. The CDR3 nucleotides are TGCAGTGCGCACCGTACAGATACGCAGTATTTT.

V gene TRBV28 combines with J gene TRBJ2-5, with D possibly TRBD1 on 5 matching bases. Germline V gene data show CDR1 as MDHEN and CDR2 as SYDVKM. This CDR3 comprises 15 residues. Trimming stripped 4 bases from V and 1 base from J, with 13 bases between. In DNA form, the CDR3 reads TGTGCCAGCAGTTCCCGACAGACCCCCCAAGAGACCCAGTACTTC. Amino acid sequence: CASSSRQTPQETQYF.

The gene calls are TRBV24-1 and TRBJ1-2, with D unclear. The germline V gene has CDR1 KGHDR and CDR2 SFDVKD. This CDR3 region has 14 residues. V gave up 1 base and J gave up 0 bases, with 5 bases separating them. The CDR3 nucleotides are TGTGCCACCAGTGATTTAACAACTAACTATGGCTACACCTTC. Its translation is CATSDLTTNYGYTF.

This clonotype was seen more than once but under ten times. This chain links TRBV6-6 with TRBJ2-7, with TRBD1 matching over 11 bases. Germline V CDR1 and CDR2: MNHNY, SVGAGI (reference sequence). This CDR3 spans 14 amino acids. Germline trimming cut 6 bases from V and 4 bases from J; bases unmatched to any gene: 5. The CDR3 reads CASRAGTGGYEQYF. Here the CDR3 DNA reads TGTGCCAGCAGGGCCGGGACAGGGGGGTACGAGCAGTACTTC.

This chain joins TRBV2 and TRBJ1-5; D perhaps matches TRBD1 (5 bases). From germline, CDR1 is SNHLY and CDR2 FYNNEI. V gave up 2 bases and J gave up 2 bases, with 7 bases separating them. The CDR3 runs 14 residues. CDR3 nucleotides: TGTGCCAGCAGTGAATGGGGCGGCAATCAGCCCCAGCATTTT. This gives the protein CASSEWGGNQPQHF.

V and J are TRBV28 and TRBJ2-3; no definite D call. The germline V gene has CDR1 MDHEN and CDR2 SYDVKM. The V end lost 3 bases, the J end lost 2 bases, and 12 bases lay between the germline ends. This CDR3 is 15 amino acids long. CDR3 DNA: TGTGCCAGCAGTTTTTGGCGTCAGTTCACAGATACGCAGTATTTT. Protein sequence: CASSFWRQFTDTQYF.

This rearrangement joins TRBV27 to TRBJ1-5, with D hard to call. Germline lookup yields CDR1 MNHEY and CDR2 SMNVEV (reference sequence). V lost 0 bases, J lost 7 bases, and 10 bases lay in between. The CDR3 is 14 residues long. CDR3 residues: CASSLSWGGQPQHF. The CDR3, as DNA: TGTGCCAGCAGTTTATCGTGGGGAGGACAGCCCCAGCATTTT.

The chain employs TRBV5-5 and TRBJ1-4, with D unclear. The CDR3 is 16 amino acids. V was shortened by 1 base and J by 3 bases, with 13 bases between the two germline ends. The germline gives CDR1 SGHKS, CDR2 YYEKEE (reference sequence). The CDR3 sequence: CASSLYWTTANEKLFF. The CDR3 bases are TGTGCCAGCAGCTTGTACTGGACGACCGCTAATGAAAAACTGTTTTTT.

This sequence joins TRBV29-1 and TRBJ1-1; D might be TRBD1 (5 bases). CDR3 length: 10 amino acids. Between the trimmed V and J ends, which lost 5 bases and 7 bases, there was a span of 8 bases. Germline V gene lookup returns CDR1 SQVTM and CDR2 ANQGSEA. Here the CDR3 DNA reads TGCAGCGTTTCTGACAGTGAAGCTTTCTTT. This gives the protein CSVSDSEAFF.

This chain links TRBV4-3 with TRBJ2-7; the match to TRBD2 covers 7 bases. The V gene end was trimmed by 2 bases and the J gene end by 4 bases; junction bases not matched to a gene: 2. Germline V gene lookup returns CDR1 LGHNA and CDR2 YSLEER. This CDR3 has 13 residues. The CDR3 loop is CASSQNSGYEQYF. The DNA of the CDR3 is TGCGCCAGCAGCCAAAATAGCGGGTACGAGCAGTACTTC.

This clonotype came up a few times. The chain recombines TRBV10-3 with TRBJ2-1; TRBD2 is a possible D gene (6 bases). V lost 3 bases and J 2 bases, leaving 11 bases between the germline ends. Germline assignment: CDR1 ENHRY and CDR2 SYGVKD. The CDR3 runs to 15 residues. CDR3 region: CAISEERAPYNEQFF. In DNA, the CDR3 is TGTGCCATCAGTGAAGAGCGGGCGCCCTACAATGAGCAGTTCTTC.

The chain couples TRBV5-1 to TRBJ1-1; weak D call: TRBD1 (6 bases). Deletions cut 3 bases from V and 5 bases from J, with 17 bases between. Germline loops: CDR1 SGHRS, CDR2 YFSETQ. This CDR3 spans 15 amino acids. CDR3 DNA: TGCGCCAGCAGCTGGAGTAACAGGGATAGGACTGAAGCTTTCTTT. Protein product: CASSWSNRDRTEAFF.

The chain employs TRBV5-1 and TRBJ2-1; 9 nucleotides align to TRBD1. This CDR3 comprises 14 residues. Germline V CDR1 and CDR2: SGHRS, YFSETQ. V shed 1 base and J 5 bases; nucleotides not matched to a gene: 1. CDR3 coding DNA: TGCGCCAGCAGCTTGTGGGACAGGGACAATGAGCAGTTCTTC. It specifies CASSLWDRDNEQFF.

The chain carries TRBV11-1 and TRBJ2-5; weak D call: TRBD2 (5 bases). The DNA matches TRBJ2-7 better at its end, which makes the J call doubtful. The CDR3 has 17 residues. Germline values: CDR1 SGHAT, CDR2 FQDESV (reference sequence). Here the CDR3 reads CASSHLSRYRGSYEQYF. CDR3 coding DNA: TGTGCCAGCAGCCATCTCAGTCGTTATCGGGGTTCCTACGAGCAGTACTTC.

The chain links TRBV4-1 to TRBJ2-1; TRBD2 aligns across 7 bases. Germline V gives CDR1 MGHRA, CDR2 YSYEKL. V gave up 3 bases and J gave up 2 bases; unmatched junction bases: 7. The CDR3 length is 16 residues. The CDR3: CASSQTSGTTYNEQFF. The CDR3 DNA is TGCGCCAGCAGCCAGACGTCCGGGACTACCTACAATGAGCAGTTCTTC.

The V and J genes are TRBV7-2 and TRBJ2-5; no firm D call. This CDR3 region has 14 residues. The germline V gene encodes CDR1 SGHTA and CDR2 FQGNSA. V dropped 2 bases and J dropped 2 bases, with 9 bases sitting between them. CDR3 bases: TGTGCCAGCAGCTTACGGAGCGTTCAAGAGACCCAGTACTTC. This codes for CASSLRSVQETQYF. The entire variable domain, with the rest obtained from reference TRBV7-2 and TRBJ2-5, is as follows: GAGVSQSPSNKVTEKGKDVELRCDPISGHTALYWYRQSLGQGLEFLIYFQGNSAPDKSGLPSDRFSAERTGGSVSTLTIQRTQQEDSAVYLCASSLRSVQETQYFGPGTRLLVL.

The table lists this clonotype with a few counts. The rearrangement uses TRBV29-1 and TRBJ2-5; D gene ambiguous. Near its end, the DNA agrees better with TRBJ2-1, so the J call may be wrong. CDR1 is SQVTM, CDR2 ANQGSEA, per germline. The CDR3 spans 15 residues. The CDR3 spells CSVEGSIESGNEQFF. CDR3 sequence (DNA): TGCAGCGTTGAAGGGAGTATCGAGTCGGGCAATGAGCAGTTCTTC.